This TCR beta chain is drawn from a study of cytomegalovirus exposure and HLA in healthy donors. General study results and limits: Many donors shared some public TCRs, even though most TCR sequences were rare. The study carried out a later analysis of TCR beta sequences. It associated around 17,000 of them with specific HLA alleles at a false discovery rate of 0.05.

This CDR3 spans 18 amino acids. Germline lookup yields CDR1 KGHSH and CDR2 LQKENI. Trimming removed 1 base from V and 3 bases from J, with 16 bases in between. About this clone: The antigen is not known.

The primer mix had 60 Vbeta and 13 Jbeta primers. Clones were sequenced by immunoSEQ multiplex PCR, and TCRdb holds only the in-frame ones, with some missing. Of roughly 130,000 clones detected, approximately 80% appear once; the ten largest clones hold roughly 1.2%. The sample consisted of PBMCs. This clonotype was obtained from a girl between 2 and 10 years old in good health and CMV-seronegative. J is TRBJ1-6 and V is TRBV18; D perhaps matches TRBD1 (5 bases). In DNA form, the CDR3 reads TGTGCCAGCTCACCACTTAACCTAGGGGCTATCTATAATTCACCCCTCCACTTT. It is translated as CASSPLNLGAIYNSPLHF.